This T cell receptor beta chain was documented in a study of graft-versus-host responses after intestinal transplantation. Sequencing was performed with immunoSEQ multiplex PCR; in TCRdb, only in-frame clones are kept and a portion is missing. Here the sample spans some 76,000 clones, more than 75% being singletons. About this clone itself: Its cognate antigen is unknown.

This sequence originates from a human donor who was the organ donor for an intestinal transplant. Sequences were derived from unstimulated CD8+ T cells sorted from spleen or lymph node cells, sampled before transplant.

The CDR3: CASSPDTGNTIYF. In DNA form, the CDR3 reads TGTGCCAGCAGCCCCGACACCGGAAACACCATATATTTT. The chain has TRBV27 and TRBJ1-3; the D is unclear. CDR1 MNHEY and CDR2 SMNVEV come from the germline V gene (reference sequence). CDR3 length: 13 residues. V was clipped by 6 bases and J by 4 bases, with 10 bases between them.